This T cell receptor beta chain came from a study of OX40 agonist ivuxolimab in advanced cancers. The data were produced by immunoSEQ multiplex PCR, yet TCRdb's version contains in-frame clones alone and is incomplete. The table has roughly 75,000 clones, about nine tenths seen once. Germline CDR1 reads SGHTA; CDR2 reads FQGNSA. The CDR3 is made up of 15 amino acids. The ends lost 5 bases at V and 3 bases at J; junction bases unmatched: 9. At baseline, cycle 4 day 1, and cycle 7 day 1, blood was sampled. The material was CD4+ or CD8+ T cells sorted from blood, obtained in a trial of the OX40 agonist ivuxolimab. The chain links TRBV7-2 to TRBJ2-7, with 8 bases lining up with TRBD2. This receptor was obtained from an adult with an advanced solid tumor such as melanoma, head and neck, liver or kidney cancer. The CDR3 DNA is TGTGCCAGCAGCGGCCCGGGACTAGGGAACTACGAGCAGTACTTC. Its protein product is CASSGPGLGNYEQYF. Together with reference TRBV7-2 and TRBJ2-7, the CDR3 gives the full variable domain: GAGVSQSPSNKVTEKGKDVELRCDPISGHTALYWYRQSLGQGLEFLIYFQGNSAPDKSGLPSDRFSAERTGGSVSTLTIQRTQQEDSAVYLCASSGPGLGNYEQYFGPGTRLTVT.